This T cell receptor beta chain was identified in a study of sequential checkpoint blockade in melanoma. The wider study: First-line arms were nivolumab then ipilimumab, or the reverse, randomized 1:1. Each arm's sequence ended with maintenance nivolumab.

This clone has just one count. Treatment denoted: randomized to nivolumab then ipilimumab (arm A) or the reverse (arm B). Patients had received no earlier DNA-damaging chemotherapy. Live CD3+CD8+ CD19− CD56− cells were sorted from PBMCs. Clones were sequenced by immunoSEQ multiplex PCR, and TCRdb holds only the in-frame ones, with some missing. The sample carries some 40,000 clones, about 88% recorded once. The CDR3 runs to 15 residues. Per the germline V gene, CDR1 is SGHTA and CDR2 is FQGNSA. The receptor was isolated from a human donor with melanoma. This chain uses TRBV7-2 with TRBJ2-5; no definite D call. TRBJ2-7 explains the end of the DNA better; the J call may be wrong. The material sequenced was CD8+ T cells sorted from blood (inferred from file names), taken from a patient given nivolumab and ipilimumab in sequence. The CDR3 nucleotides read TGTGCCAGCAGCTTAGGCCCCGGTGGGCTTCTCGAGCAGTACTTC. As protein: CASSLGPGGLLEQYF.